This T cell receptor (beta chain) was identified in a study of cytomegalovirus exposure and HLA in healthy donors. The length of the CDR3 is 16 residues. Trimming took 4 bases from V and 4 from J; bases not matched to a gene: 12. Germline V CDR1 and CDR2: SGHKS, YYEKEE (reference sequence). Concerning this clone: Its target is unknown.

Study-wide points: Presence/absence analysis assumed near-uniform sequencing depth across donors.

PCR used 60 Vbeta primers and 13 Jbeta primers. Method: immunoSEQ multiplex PCR; TCRdb's copy keeps in-frame clones and lacks some. The sample's table shows approximately 46,000 clones. Input material: PBMCs. The clonotype was recovered from a male donor in good health and CMV-seronegative. The rearrangement links TRBV5-5 to TRBJ2-5; the match to TRBD2 covers 8 bases. The CDR3 nucleotides are TGTGCCAGCAGCACGGGAGGGCCGGATCTGGTAGAGACCCAGTACTTC. Its translation is CASSTGGPDLVETQYF. Full variable domain (remainder filled in from reference TRBV5-5 and TRBJ2-5): DAGVTQSPTHLIKTRGQQVTLRCSPISGHKSVSWYQQVLGQGPQFIFQYYEKEERGRGNFPDRFSARQFPNYSSELNVNALLLGDSALYLCASSTGGPDLVETQYFGPGTRLLVL.